These 25 T cell receptor beta chains originate from one sample sequenced in a study of CD8+ T cells in alopecia areata. The treatment here: oral pan-JAK inhibitor, 5-10 mg twice daily. RNA was extracted and reverse transcribed into cDNA as the sequencing template. Profiled with immunoSEQ multiplex PCR; TCRdb holds only in-frame clones, not every one. Found here are some 210,000 clones, approximately 72% of them singletons; the top ten hold about 1.2%. The material sequenced was CD4+ T cells sorted from blood, taken between weeks 43 and 45, from a patient treated with tofacitinib. These receptors were taken from a human donor with alopecia areata.

This chain joins TRBV7-2 and TRBJ2-5; unclear D gene. The CDR3 sequence is 12 residues long. The V and J ends lost 3 bases and 4 bases respectively, with 6 bases between them. Germline V gives CDR1 SGHTA, CDR2 FQGNSA. CDR3 coding DNA: TGTGCCAGCAGCTTTTCCCGAGAGACCCAGTACTTC. Its translation is CASSFSRETQYF.

This clone was seen more than once but under ten times. J is TRBJ1-4 and V is TRBV4-1; no definite D call. V lost 0 bases, J lost 5 bases, and 16 bases lay in between. From germline, CDR1 is MGHRA and CDR2 YSYEKL. This CDR3 has 17 residues. The CDR3 reads CASSQELMARENEKLFF. The DNA of the CDR3 is TGCGCCAGCAGCCAAGAATTAATGGCCAGAGAGAATGAAAAACTGTTTTTT.

With regard to this clone: Other DNA sequences in this sample translate to the same CDR3. The chain uses TRBV29-1 and TRBJ1-1; D unclear. Germline V gene sequence: CDR1 SQVTM, CDR2 ANQGSEA. This CDR3 has 13 amino acids. Trimming stripped 4 bases from V and 0 bases from J, with 9 bases between. This CDR3 is CSVVGRLNTEAFF. CDR3 bases: TGCAGCGTTGTCGGCAGATTGAACACTGAAGCTTTCTTT.

The V call is TRBV9, the J call TRBJ2-3; 9 bases are shared with TRBD2. Unmatched junction bases numbered 10, after V lost 6 bases and J lost 2 bases. Looked up from germline, CDR1 is SGDLS and CDR2 is YYNGEE. This CDR3 contains 16 residues. CDR3 protein: CASNLRSSGVTDTQYF. The CDR3 DNA is TGTGCCAGCAACCTAAGGTCTAGCGGGGTCACAGATACGCAGTATTTT.

With respect to this clone: The same CDR3 arises from other DNA sequences in this sample as well. The chain couples TRBV30 to TRBJ1-5, with unresolved D. The V end lost 3 bases, the J end lost 2 bases, and 5 bases lay between the germline ends. This CDR3 region has 12 residues. Germline CDR1 and CDR2: GTSNPN and SVGIG (reference sequence). Here the CDR3 reads CAWSQGNQPQHF. In DNA, the CDR3 is TGTGCCTGGAGCCAGGGCAATCAGCCCCAGCATTTT. Full variable domain (outside the CDR3, taken from reference TRBV30 and TRBJ1-5): SQTIHQWPATLVQPVGSPLSLECTVEGTSNPNLYWYRQAAGRGLQLLFYSVGIGQISSEVPQNLSASRPQDRQFILSSKKLLLSDSGFYLCAWSQGNQPQHFGDGTRLSIL.

The gene calls are TRBV7-3 and TRBJ2-5; no definite D call. The V end was cut by 2 bases, the J end by 1 base, with 8 bases between. In germline, CDR1 is SGHTA, CDR2 FQGTGA. The CDR3 is 14 residues long. CDR3 in amino acids: CASSLGRGQETQYF. The CDR3 bases are TGTGCCAGCAGCTTAGGCAGAGGCCAAGAGACCCAGTACTTC.

This clone was recorded a few times. The V and J genes are TRBV15 and TRBJ2-3; possible D gene TRBD2, 5 bases. Germline V lookup: CDR1 LNHNV, CDR2 YYDKDF (reference sequence). The CDR3 length is 15 residues. Trimming left V 4 bases short and J 0 bases short, with 11 bases between. The chain's CDR3 is CATSKGGGSTDTQYF. The CDR3 DNA reads TGTGCCACCAGCAAAGGAGGCGGAAGCACAGATACGCAGTATTTT.

A few counts support this clone. This chain joins TRBV4-3 and TRBJ2-3; D is possibly TRBD2 (6 bases). Trimming removed 0 bases from V and 3 bases from J, with 10 bases in between. CDR1 LGHNA and CDR2 YSLEER come from the germline V gene. This CDR3 region has 15 residues. Here the CDR3 DNA reads TGCGCCAGCAGCCAAGAGGGGGGTGAGACAGATACGCAGTATTTT. It codes for CASSQEGGETDTQYF.

The chain is built from TRBV29-1 and TRBJ2-5; possible D gene TRBD1, 6 bases. Germline CDR1 and CDR2: SQVTM and ANQGSEA. The CDR3 is made up of 10 amino acids. V gave up 4 bases and J gave up 10 bases, with 10 bases separating them. This CDR3 reads CSVGEGVQYF. The CDR3 DNA reads TGCAGCGTTGGTGAGGGGGTCCAGTACTTC.

The rearrangement links TRBV7-9 to TRBJ1-1, with a weak D call TRBD1 (6 bases). The CDR3 sequence is 13 residues long. Between the trimmed V and J ends, which lost 4 bases and 3 bases, there was a span of 9 bases. Germline V gene sequence: CDR1 SEHNR, CDR2 FQNEAQ (reference sequence). The CDR3 sequence is CASSWGRDTEAFF. In DNA, the CDR3 is TGTGCCAGCAGCTGGGGGCGAGACACTGAAGCTTTCTTT.

The chain uses TRBV19 and TRBJ2-1; 9 bases line up with TRBD2. The CDR3 has 17 residues. CDR1 and CDR2 from the germline V gene are LNHDA and SQIVND (reference sequence). V lost 5 bases and J lost 2; bases outside the gene matches: 10. The DNA of the CDR3 is TGTGCCAGTAGTGCCCCTTTCGGCGGGGGGGCCTACAATGAGCAGTTCTTC. Translation gives CASSAPFGGGAYNEQFF.

The chain has TRBV11-2 and TRBJ2-5; weak D call: TRBD2 (5 bases). The V and J ends lost 5 bases and 5 bases respectively, with 9 bases between them. This CDR3 region has 12 residues. Germline-derived CDR1 and CDR2 are SGHAT and FQNNGV. The CDR3 bases are TGTGCCAGCAGCCAATCGGGGGAGACCCAGTACTTC. Encoded protein: CASSQSGETQYF. The complete variable domain, with remaining parts taken from reference TRBV11-2 and TRBJ2-5, reads EAGVAQSPRYKIIEKRQSVAFWCNPISGHATLYWYQQILGQGPKLLIQFQNNGVVDDSQLPKDRFSAERLKGVDSTLKIQPAKLEDSAVYLCASSQSGETQYFGPGTRLLVL.

CDR3 DNA: TGTGCCAGCAGCTTGGACAGGGATGGCTACACCTTC. This translates into CASSLDRDGYTF. This rearrangement joins TRBV7-8 to TRBJ1-2; 8 nucleotides agree with TRBD1. Germline V gene lookup returns CDR1 SGHVS and CDR2 FQNEAQ. CDR3 length equals 12 residues. The junction had 0 bases not matched to a gene; V was cut back by 3 bases and J by 6 bases.

The chain carries TRBV15 and TRBJ1-1; no reliable D call. V gave up 0 bases and J gave up 1 base, with 9 bases separating them. The CDR3 has 15 residues. The germline CDR1 and CDR2 sequences are LNHNV and YYDKDF (reference sequence). The CDR3 is CATSRDLLRNTEAFF. CDR3 in DNA: TGTGCCACCAGCAGAGATCTTCTGAGGAACACTGAAGCTTTCTTT.

V usage is TRBV6-5 and J usage is TRBJ2-5; 7 nucleotides agree with TRBD1. V trimming: 5 bases; J trimming: 4 bases; junction bases outside the gene matches: 10. This CDR3 comprises 15 residues. The germline V gene has CDR1 MNHEY and CDR2 SVGAGI. CDR3 DNA sequence: TGTGCCAGCAGTCACAGGGGTTCTCAGGTAGAGACCCAGTACTTC. It codes for CASSHRGSQVETQYF.

V usage is TRBV5-4 and J usage is TRBJ1-1, with 7 bases lining up with TRBD1. V dropped 0 bases and J dropped 0; count of bases not matched to a gene: 8. CDR3 length: 17 residues. Germline V CDR1 and CDR2: SGHNT, YYREEE (reference sequence). CDR3 in amino acids: CASSLAGQMRLNTEAFF. In DNA, the CDR3 is TGTGCCAGCAGCTTGGCGGGACAGATGCGCCTGAACACTGAAGCTTTCTTT.

V gene TRBV9 combines with J gene TRBJ2-1; D possibly uses TRBD1 or TRBD2 (5 bases each). Germline values: CDR1 SGDLS, CDR2 YYNGEE. CDR3 size: 15 residues. The V and J ends lost 0 bases and 2 bases respectively, with 9 bases between them. CDR3 residues: CASSVVGDAYNEQFF. The CDR3 nucleotides read TGTGCCAGCAGCGTAGTGGGGGACGCCTACAATGAGCAGTTCTTC.

The J gene is TRBJ2-1, the V gene TRBV30, with 10 bases aligning to TRBD2. The length of the CDR3 is 16 residues. Germline lookup yields CDR1 GTSNPN and CDR2 SVGIG (reference sequence). J lost 3 bases, V lost 2 bases, and 7 bases had no gene match. CDR3 region: CAWSHSSSGGYNEQFF. For the CDR3, the DNA is TGTGCCTGGAGTCACTCCTCTAGCGGGGGCTACAATGAGCAGTTCTTC.

Only a few counts were recorded for this clone. The chain uses TRBV11-2 and TRBJ2-5; a weak D match, TRBD1 (5 bases). The CDR3 is 14 amino acids. Between the trimmed V and J ends, which lost 1 base and 5 bases, there was a span of 11 bases. CDR1 and CDR2 from the germline V gene are SGHAT and FQNNGV. CDR3 protein: CASSLVTGPETQYF. The CDR3 DNA reads TGTGCCAGCAGCTTAGTCACAGGCCCCGAGACCCAGTACTTC.

The V gene is TRBV5-1, the J gene TRBJ2-2; D not resolved. V was clipped by 3 bases and J by 2 bases, with 11 bases between them. Germline CDR1 is SGHRS and CDR2 is YFSETQ. The CDR3 sequence is 15 residues long. CDR3 sequence: CASSWDGGNTGELFF. CDR3 DNA sequence: TGCGCCAGCAGCTGGGATGGTGGTAACACCGGGGAGCTGTTTTTT.

The chain links TRBV28 to TRBJ1-4; 9 positions agree with TRBD1. The length of the CDR3 is 17 residues. The trim removed 6 bases at V and 5 bases at J, leaving 13 bases unmatched. The germline gives CDR1 MDHEN, CDR2 SYDVKM. This CDR3 reads CASRTSDRGLTNEKLFF. For the CDR3, the DNA is TGTGCCAGCAGAACCTCGGACAGGGGCCTTACAAATGAAAAACTGTTTTTT.

The chain couples TRBV10-2 to TRBJ2-5; 10 bases fit TRBD1. The germline CDR1 and CDR2 sequences are WSHSY and SAAADI. V was pared by 8 bases and J by 3 bases, with 3 bases of the junction left unmatched. The CDR3 totals 13 residues. The CDR3 DNA reads TGCGCCAGCTCCGGGACAGGGGAAGAGACCCAGTACTTC. Protein product: CASSGTGEETQYF.

The chain recombines TRBV6-5 with TRBJ2-5; D might be TRBD2 (6 bases). The V gene's germline CDR1 is MNHEY and CDR2 SVGAGI. V was trimmed by 0 bases and J by 11 bases, leaving 10 bases between them. CDR3 length equals 12 residues. The CDR3 coding sequence is TGTGCCAGCAGTTACTCAGGAGGGGAGCAGTACTTC. Amino acids: CASSYSGGEQYF.

This chain links TRBV25-1 with TRBJ2-3; TRBD2 matches at 7 bases. The V segment lost 3 bases and the J segment 2 bases; nucleotides outside the gene matches: 2. The CDR3 contains 14 residues. Germline CDR1 reads MGHDK; CDR2 reads SYGVNS. The CDR3 reads CASSEGGFTDTQYF. CDR3 nucleotide sequence: TGTGCCAGCAGTGAGGGGGGGTTCACAGATACGCAGTATTTT.

The CDR3, as DNA: TGTGCCAGCAGCTTAGCGTGGGAGGGGGCGCATGGCGGGGAGCTGTTTTTT. Protein sequence: CASSLAWEGAHGGELFF. The chain uses TRBV7-6 and TRBJ2-2, with D perhaps matching TRBD1 or TRBD2 (7 bases each). Per germline, CDR1 SGHVS and CDR2 FNYEAQ. The germline V and J ends were trimmed by 0 bases and 7 bases, with 18 bases remaining between them. The CDR3 covers 17 residues.